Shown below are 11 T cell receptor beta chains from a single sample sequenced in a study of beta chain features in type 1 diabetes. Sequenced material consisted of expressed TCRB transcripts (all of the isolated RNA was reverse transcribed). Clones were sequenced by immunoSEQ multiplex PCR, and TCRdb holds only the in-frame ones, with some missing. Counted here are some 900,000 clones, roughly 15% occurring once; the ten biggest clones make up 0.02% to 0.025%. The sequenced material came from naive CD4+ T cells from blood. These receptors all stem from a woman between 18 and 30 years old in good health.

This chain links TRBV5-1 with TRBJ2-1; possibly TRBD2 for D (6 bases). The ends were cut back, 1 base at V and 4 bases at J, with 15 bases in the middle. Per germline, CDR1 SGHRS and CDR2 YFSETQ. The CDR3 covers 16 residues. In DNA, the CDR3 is TGCGCCAGCAGCTTGATCCCGGGAGTAGGATACAATGAGCAGTTCTTC. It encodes CASSLIPGVGYNEQFF.

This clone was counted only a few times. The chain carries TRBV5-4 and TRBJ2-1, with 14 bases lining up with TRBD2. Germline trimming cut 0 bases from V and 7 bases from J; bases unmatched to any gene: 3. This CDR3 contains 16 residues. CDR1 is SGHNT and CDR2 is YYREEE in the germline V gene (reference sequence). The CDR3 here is CASSLAGTSGSNEQFF. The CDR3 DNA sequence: TGTGCCAGCAGCTTGGCGGGGACTAGCGGGAGTAATGAGCAGTTCTTC.

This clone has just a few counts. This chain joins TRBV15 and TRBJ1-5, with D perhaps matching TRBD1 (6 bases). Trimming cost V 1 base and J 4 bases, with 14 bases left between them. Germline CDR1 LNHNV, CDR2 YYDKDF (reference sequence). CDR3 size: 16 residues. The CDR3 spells CATSRGGGSANQPQHF. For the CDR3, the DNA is TGTGCCACCAGCAGAGGAGGGGGATCGGCAAATCAGCCCCAGCATTTT.

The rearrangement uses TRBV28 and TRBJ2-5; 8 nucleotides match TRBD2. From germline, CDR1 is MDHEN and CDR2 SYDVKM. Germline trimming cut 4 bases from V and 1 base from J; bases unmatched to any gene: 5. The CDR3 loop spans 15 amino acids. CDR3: CASSSSSGFQETQYF. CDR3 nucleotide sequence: TGTGCCAGCAGTTCCTCTAGCGGGTTCCAAGAGACCCAGTACTTC.

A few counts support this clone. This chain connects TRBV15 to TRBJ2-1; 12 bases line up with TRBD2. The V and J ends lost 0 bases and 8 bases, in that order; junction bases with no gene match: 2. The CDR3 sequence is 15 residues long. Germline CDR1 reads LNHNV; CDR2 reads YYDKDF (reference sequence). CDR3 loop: CATSRELAGGYEQFF. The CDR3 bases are TGTGCCACCAGCAGAGAACTAGCGGGAGGTTATGAGCAGTTCTTC.

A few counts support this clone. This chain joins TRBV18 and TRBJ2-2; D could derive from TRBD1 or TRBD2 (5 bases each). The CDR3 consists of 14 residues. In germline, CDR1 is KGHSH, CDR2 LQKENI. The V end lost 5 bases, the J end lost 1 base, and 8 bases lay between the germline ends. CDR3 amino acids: CASSSGRNTGELFF. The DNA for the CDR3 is TGTGCCAGCTCATCGGGACGGAACACCGGGGAGCTGTTTTTT.

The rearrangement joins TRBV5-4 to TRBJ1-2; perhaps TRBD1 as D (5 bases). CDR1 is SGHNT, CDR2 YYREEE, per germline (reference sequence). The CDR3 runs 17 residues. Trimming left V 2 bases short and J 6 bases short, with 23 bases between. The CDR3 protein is CASSFGQGQPGTDGYTF. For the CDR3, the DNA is TGTGCCAGCAGCTTCGGGCAGGGCCAACCGGGTACGGATGGCTACACCTTC.

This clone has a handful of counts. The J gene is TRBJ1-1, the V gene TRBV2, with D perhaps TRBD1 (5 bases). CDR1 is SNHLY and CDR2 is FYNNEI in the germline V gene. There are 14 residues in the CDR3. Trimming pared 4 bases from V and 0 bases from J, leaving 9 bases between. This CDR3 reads CASSAQGVNTEAFF. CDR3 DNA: TGTGCCAGCAGTGCCCAGGGTGTGAACACTGAAGCTTTCTTT.

This CDR3 reads CASSPQEVRGTEAFF. The CDR3 DNA reads as TGTGCCAGCTCACCCCAGGAGGTGCGGGGCACTGAAGCTTTCTTT. V and J are TRBV18 and TRBJ1-1, with D unresolved. Germline lookup yields CDR1 KGHSH and CDR2 LQKENI. The germline V and J ends were trimmed by 3 bases and 4 bases, with 15 bases remaining between them. This CDR3 region has 15 residues.

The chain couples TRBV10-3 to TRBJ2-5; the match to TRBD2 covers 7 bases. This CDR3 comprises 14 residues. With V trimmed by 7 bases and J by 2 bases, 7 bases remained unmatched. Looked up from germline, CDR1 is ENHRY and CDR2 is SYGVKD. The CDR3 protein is CAIKREGTQETQYF. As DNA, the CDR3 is TGTGCCATCAAGAGGGAGGGGACTCAAGAGACCCAGTACTTC.

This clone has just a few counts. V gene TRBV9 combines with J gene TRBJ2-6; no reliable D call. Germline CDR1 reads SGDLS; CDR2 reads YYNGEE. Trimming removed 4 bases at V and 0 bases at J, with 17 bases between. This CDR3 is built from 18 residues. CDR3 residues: CASSSYPLLSSGANVLTF. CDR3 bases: TGTGCCAGCAGCTCATACCCCCTTCTAAGCTCTGGGGCCAACGTCCTGACTTTC.